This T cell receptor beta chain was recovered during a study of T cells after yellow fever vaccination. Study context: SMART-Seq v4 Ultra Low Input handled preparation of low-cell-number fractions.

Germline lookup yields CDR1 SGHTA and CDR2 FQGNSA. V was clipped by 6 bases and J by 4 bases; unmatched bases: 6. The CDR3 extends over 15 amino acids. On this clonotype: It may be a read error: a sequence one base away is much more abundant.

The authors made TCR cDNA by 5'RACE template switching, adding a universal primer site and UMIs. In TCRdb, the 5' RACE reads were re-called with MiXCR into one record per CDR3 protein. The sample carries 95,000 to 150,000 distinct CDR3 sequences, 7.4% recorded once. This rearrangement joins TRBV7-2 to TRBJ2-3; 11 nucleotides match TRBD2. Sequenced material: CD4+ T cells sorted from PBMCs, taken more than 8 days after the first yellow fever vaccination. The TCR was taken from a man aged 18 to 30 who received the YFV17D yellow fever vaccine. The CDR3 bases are TGTGCCAGCAGAAATAGCGGGGGGGCCTCAGATACGCAGTATTTT. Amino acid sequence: CASRNSGGASDTQYF. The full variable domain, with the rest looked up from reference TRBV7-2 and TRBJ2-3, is GAGVSQSPSNKVTEKGKDVELRCDPISGHTALYWYRQSLGQGLEFLIYFQGNSAPDKSGLPSDRFSAERTGGSVSTLTIQRTQQEDSAVYLCASRNSGGASDTQYFGPGTRLTVL.